This is a list of T cell receptor beta chains from one sample in a study of OX40 agonist ivuxolimab in advanced cancers. Using immunoSEQ multiplex PCR, the repertoire was profiled, and TCRdb retains in-frame clones only, with some absent. The table records around 60,000 clones, over 75% of them present only once. This sample comprised CD4+ or CD8+ T cells sorted from blood, obtained in a trial of the OX40 agonist ivuxolimab. The receptors stem from an adult with an advanced solid tumor such as melanoma, head and neck, liver or kidney cancer. Each CDR3 is given with its conserved first and last residue. A D gene is named only where the DNA matches it firmly. Clone sizes are given selectively: once, few, many, or a class where the clone is expanded.

cdr3_aa cdr3_nt v_call clone_size j_call d_call
CASSPRRAPHRGAVF TGTGCCAGCAGTCCCCGCCGAGCCCCTCACCGGGGAGCTGTTTTT TRBV27 NA TRBJ2-2 NA
CASSYSLRDEQFF TGTGCCAGCAGTTACTCCCTACGGGATGAGCAGTTCTTC TRBV6-5 NA TRBJ2-1 NA
CASSGSGGWENIQYF TGTGCCAGCAGCGGCAGCGGGGGATGGGAAAACATTCAGTACTTC TRBV6-6 NA TRBJ2-4 TRBD2
CASSLVSTEAFF TGTGCCAGCAGCTTAGTGTCCACTGAAGCTTTCTTT TRBV7-8 once TRBJ1-1 NA
CASRPPAGLSGNTIYF TGTGCCAGCAGGCCACCGGCAGGACTCTCTGGAAACACCATATATTTT TRBV28 NA TRBJ1-3 NA
CASSLGGSGNSPLHF TGTGCCAGCAGCTTAGGGGGCTCGGGGAATTCACCCCTCCACTTT TRBV5-4 NA TRBJ1-6 TRBD1
CASSGIGTGELFF TGCGCCAGCAGTGGGATTGGCACCGGGGAGCTGTTTTTT TRBV10-1 NA TRBJ2-2 NA
CASSRGGRNEQFF TGTGCCAGCAGCCGAGGGGGGAGGAATGAGCAGTTCTTC TRBV27 NA TRBJ2-1 NA
CAWSVRVRELFF TGTGCCTGGAGTGTACGGGTCCGGGAGCTGTTTTTT TRBV30 NA TRBJ2-2 NA
CASSPRTGKNTLHF TGTGCCAGCAGCCCCCGGACAGGGAAGAACACCCTCCACTTT TRBV7-2 few TRBJ1-6 TRBD1
CASSQVGRGNTEAFF TGCGCCAGCAGCCAAGTCGGGAGGGGTAACACTGAAGCTTTCTTT TRBV4-1 NA TRBJ1-1 NA
CALRDRGYGYTF TGTGCCTTAAGGGACAGGGGCTATGGCTACACCTTC TRBV28 NA TRBJ1-2 TRBD1
CASSVQGHSQETQYF TGCGCCAGCAGCGTACAGGGGCACAGCCAAGAGACCCAGTACTTC TRBV5-1 NA TRBJ2-5 TRBD1
CASSFDYNEQFF TGTGCCAGCAGCTTCGACTACAATGAGCAGTTCTTC TRBV7-2 NA TRBJ2-1 NA
CASSEGGGGTRHEQYF TGCGCCAGCAGTGAGGGAGGAGGGGGGACGAGACACGAGCAGTACTTC TRBV10-2 NA TRBJ2-7 NA
CASSYRLAGFHEQYF TGTGCCAGCAGCTACCGACTAGCGGGTTTCCACGAGCAGTACTTC TRBV5-5 NA TRBJ2-7 TRBD2
CAWSSGYHQPQHF TGTGCCTGGAGCTCTGGGTATCACCAGCCCCAGCATTTT TRBV30 few TRBJ1-5 NA
CSVLGANTEAFF TGCAGCGTTCTTGGGGCGAACACTGAAGCTTTCTTT TRBV29-1 NA TRBJ1-1 NA
CATAGTLSYNEQFF TGTGCCACCGCAGGGACTCTCTCCTACAATGAGCAGTTCTTC TRBV6-1 NA TRBJ2-1 NA
CASASRANGYQETQYF TGTGCCAGCGCCTCCCGGGCCAACGGTTACCAGGAGACCCAGTACTTC TRBV28 NA TRBJ2-5 NA
CASSADSTGNYGYTF TGTGCCAGCAGCGCCGACAGTACCGGGAACTATGGCTACACCTTC TRBV7-9 NA TRBJ1-2 NA
CASSPRPFEAFF TGTGCCAGCAGTCCCAGACCCTTTGAAGCTTTCTTT TRBV28 NA TRBJ1-1 NA
CASSSPPTSGVSSYEQYF TGTGCCAGCAGCTCCCCCCCGACTAGCGGGGTCAGCTCCTACGAGCAGTACTTC TRBV7-3 NA TRBJ2-7 TRBD2
CASNRMGNTEAFF TGTGCCAGCAATAGGATGGGAAACACTGAAGCTTTCTTT TRBV5-6 NA TRBJ1-1 NA
CASRGGARYGYTF TGTGCCAGCAGAGGGGGGGCTCGCTATGGCTACACCTTC TRBV27 NA TRBJ1-2 NA
CASRLGPVYGYTF TGTGCCAGCAGACTGGGACCGGTCTATGGCTACACCTTC TRBV6-5 NA TRBJ1-2 NA
CASSPGQKETQYF TGCGCCAGCAGCCCCGGACAGAAAGAGACCCAGTACTTC TRBV5-1 once TRBJ2-5 NA
CASSPTGWDGYTF TGTGCCAGCTCACCGACAGGGTGGGATGGCTACACCTTC TRBV18 NA TRBJ1-2 TRBD1
CASSETWREQFF TGTGCCAGCAGTGAGACCTGGCGGGAGCAGTTCTTC TRBV6-1 NA TRBJ2-1 NA
CASSLRGTGDTEAFF TGTGCCAGCAGCTTAAGAGGGACAGGGGACACTGAAGCTTTCTTT TRBV7-3 NA TRBJ1-1 TRBD1
CASSEGLGNEQYF TGTGCCAGCAGTGAGGGACTAGGTAACGAGCAGTACTTC TRBV2 NA TRBJ2-7 TRBD2
CASRQPENQPQHF TGTGCCAGCAGACAGCCCGAGAATCAGCCCCAGCATTTT TRBV6-1 NA TRBJ1-5 NA
CATSRELARAGNTIYF TGTGCCACCAGCAGAGAGTTAGCTAGGGCTGGAAACACCATATATTTT TRBV15 NA TRBJ1-3 NA
CASSEWGLGAFF TGTGCCAGCAGTGAGTGGGGGCTGGGTGCTTTCTTT TRBV2 NA TRBJ1-1 NA
CASSSGIGAFF TGTGCCAGTAGTAGCGGTATTGGAGCTTTCTTT TRBV19 NA TRBJ1-1 NA
CASSLPNQPQHF TGTGCCAGTAGTTTGCCCAATCAGCCCCAGCATTTT TRBV19 NA TRBJ1-5 NA
CASSLLVQANTGELFF TGTGCCAGCAGCTTGCTCGTGCAGGCGAACACCGGGGAGCTGTTTTTT TRBV5-6 few TRBJ2-2 NA